This T cell receptor beta chain was recovered during a study of T cell responses to AZD1222 COVID-19 vaccine. With regard to this clone: Its antigen remains unidentified.

Here immunoSEQ multiplex PCR was the method, and the copy in TCRdb shows in-frame clones only, minus some. The table has roughly 270,000 clones, approximately 94% seen once. Germline V gene lookup returns CDR1 SGHDT and CDR2 YYEEEE. V was pared by 1 base and J by 4 bases, with 12 bases between. This CDR3 contains 15 residues. Some second doses came at about 4 weeks and others at about 12 weeks; these were pooled. Study findings and constraints: Receipt of two AZD1222 doses was followed by a rise in Spike-specific TCR breadth and depth.

The sequencing used peripheral blood, collected 28 days after the second AZD1222 dose. This sequence originates from an adult who received the AZD1222 COVID-19 vaccine. This chain connects TRBV5-6 to TRBJ1-5; the D gene is possibly TRBD1 (6 bases). For the CDR3, the DNA is TGTGCCAGCAGCTTGCGGGGAAGGGGGAATCAGCCCCAGCATTTT. This encodes CASSLRGRGNQPQHF. Based on the CDR3 plus reference TRBV5-6 and TRBJ1-5, the full variable domain is DAGVTQSPTHLIKTRGQQVTLRCSPKSGHDTVSWYQQALGQGPQFIFQYYEEEERQRGNFPDRFSGHQFPNYSSELNVNALLLGDSALYLCASSLRGRGNQPQHFGDGTRLSIL.